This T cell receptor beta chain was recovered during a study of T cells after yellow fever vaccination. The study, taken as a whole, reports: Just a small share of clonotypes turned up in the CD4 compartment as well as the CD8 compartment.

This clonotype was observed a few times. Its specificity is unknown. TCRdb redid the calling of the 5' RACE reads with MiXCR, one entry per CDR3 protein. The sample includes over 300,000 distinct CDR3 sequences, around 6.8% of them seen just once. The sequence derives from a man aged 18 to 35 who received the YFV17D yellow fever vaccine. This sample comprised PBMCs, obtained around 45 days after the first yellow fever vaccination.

CDR3 loop: CASSPTGAARYEQYV. The DNA for the CDR3 is TGTGCCAGTAGTCCCACAGGGGCGGCAAGGTACGAGCAGTACGTC. The rearrangement joins TRBV19 to TRBJ2-7; 7 bases align to TRBD1. The CDR3 has 15 amino acids. Trimming removed 5 bases from V and 4 bases from J; junction bases left unmatched: 11. The germline V gene encodes CDR1 LNHDA and CDR2 SQIVND (reference sequence).